This record looks at one T cell receptor beta chain sequence and its context. Sequencing was performed with immunoSEQ multiplex PCR; in TCRdb, only in-frame clones are kept and a portion is missing. The sample shows about 480,000 clones, approximately 90% of them seen only once. Deletions cut 5 bases from V and 0 bases from J, with 14 bases between. CDR1 and CDR2 (germline): SGHAT, FQNNGV. The CDR3 contains 15 residues. This entry belongs to a study of blood T cell repertoires in COVID-19. Across the whole study: Collection of acute and convalescent COVID-19 samples took place in the United States, Italy and Spain.

The chain uses TRBV11-2 and TRBJ2-7; D unclear. The sequencing input was peripheral blood. This receptor was obtained from a woman in her 30s with acute or convalescent COVID-19. CDR3 residues: CASSPGSLSSYEQYF. CDR3 DNA sequence: TGTGCCAGCAGCCCAGGAAGCTTGAGCTCCTACGAGCAGTACTTC.